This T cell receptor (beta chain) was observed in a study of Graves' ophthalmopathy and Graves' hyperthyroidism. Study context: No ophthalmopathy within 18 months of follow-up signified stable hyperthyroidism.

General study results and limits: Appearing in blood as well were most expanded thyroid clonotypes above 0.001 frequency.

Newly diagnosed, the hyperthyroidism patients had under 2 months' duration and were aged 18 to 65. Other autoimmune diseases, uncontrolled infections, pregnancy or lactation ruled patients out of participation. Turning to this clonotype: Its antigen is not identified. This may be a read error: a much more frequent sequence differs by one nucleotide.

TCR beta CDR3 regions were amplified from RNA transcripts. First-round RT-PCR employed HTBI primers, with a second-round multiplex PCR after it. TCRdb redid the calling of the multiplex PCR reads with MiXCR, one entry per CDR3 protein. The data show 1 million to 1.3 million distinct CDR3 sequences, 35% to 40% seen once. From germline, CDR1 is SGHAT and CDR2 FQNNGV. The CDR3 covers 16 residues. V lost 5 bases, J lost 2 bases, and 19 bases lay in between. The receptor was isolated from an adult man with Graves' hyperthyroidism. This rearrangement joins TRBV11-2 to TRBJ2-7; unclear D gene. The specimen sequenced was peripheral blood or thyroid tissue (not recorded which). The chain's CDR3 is CASSEVGWTTTYEQYF. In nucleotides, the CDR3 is TGTGCCAGCAGCGAAGTCGGGTGGACGACGACCTACGAGCAGTACTTC.